Reported below is one TCR beta chain. Its antigen is as yet unknown. Coverage ceases 3 residues before the CDR3 finishes, and the germline J gene fills in the end. This specimen belongs to a study of T cells in women clearing cervical HPV infection. Study background: Women with histologically confirmed HPV16-related CIN3 or worse, 2 with invasive cancer, served as cases. With HLA typing for only a few women, HLA confounding remains possible.

This table comes from immunoSEQ multiplex PCR, and its TCRdb copy is limited to in-frame clones, with some not included. Listed are about 40,000 clones; roughly 5.8% falls within the top ten. Study results and limitations: CIN3+ cases had significantly higher TCR repertoire richness than controls, but evenness did not differ.

Germline CDR1 GTSNPN, CDR2 SVGIG (reference sequence). V was cut by 8 bases and J by 2 bases, with 24 bases left in between. The length of the CDR3 is 16 residues. The chain carries TRBV30 and TRBJ1-2; maybe TRBD1 (6 bases). Sample: blood buffy coat. The source is a woman between 18 and 69 years old with a cervical HPV16 infection that either progressed to CIN3+ or cleared (not recorded which). CDR3 loop: CAVLMTSGDRNYGYTF. CDR3 DNA, as far as it was read: TGTGCCGTCCTGATGACTTCAGGGGATAGAAACTATGGC.